This is a list of T cell receptor beta chains from one sample in a study of cytotoxic CD8 clonotypes in ibrutinib-treated CLL. Sequencing used immunoSEQ multiplex PCR; TCRdb keeps in-frame clones, though not all of them. This sample has around 70,000 clones, with about nine tenths found just once. The material was PBMCs, obtained after 12 months of ibrutinib treatment. The source is a human donor with chronic lymphocytic leukemia. Each CDR3 is given with its conserved first and last residue. Fields, in order: D gene, J gene, V gene, clone size, CDR3 DNA, CDR3 protein. A D gene is named only where the DNA matches it firmly. Clone size is stated in some rows and not others, as once, few, many or a class when expanded.

-,TRBJ1-5,TRBV28,once,TGTGCCAGCAGTACCCGACAGGAATCGGGTCAGCCCCAGCATTTT,CASSTRQESGQPQHF
-,TRBJ2-2,TRBV7-3,-,TGTGCCAGCAGCTTTGGCTCGAGGAACACCGGGGAGCTGTTTTTT,CASSFGSRNTGELFF
-,TRBJ1-3,TRBV6-5,-,TGTGCCAGCAGCCCCGTCTACTCTGGAAACACCATATATTTT,CASSPVYSGNTIYF
-,TRBJ2-3,TRBV7-7,-,TGTGCTAGCAGCTTAGGGCAGGGGATGGGCACAGATACGCAGTATTTT,CASSLGQGMGTDTQYF
TRBD2,TRBJ2-1,TRBV27,-,TGTGCCAGCAGTCAGGACCGGGACTACATCATCTACGAGCAGTTCTTC,CASSQDRDYIIYEQFF
-,TRBJ2-2,TRBV6-5,-,TGTGCCAGCAGTTACGGCGGGGAGCTGTTTTTT,CASSYGGELFF
TRBD1,TRBJ2-7,TRBV27,-,TGTGCCAGCAGTTCACAGGGGAGTTTCTCCTACGAGCAGTACTTC,CASSSQGSFSYEQYF
-,TRBJ2-6,TRBV9,-,TGTGCCAGCAGCCCAACGGCCCCCGGGGTCCACGGAGTCCTGACTTTC,CASSPTAPGVHGVLTF
TRBD2,TRBJ2-5,TRBV19,once,TGTGCCAGTACGCCGGGGGGGGCAGAGACCCAGTACTTC,CASTPGGAETQYF
-,TRBJ2-2,TRBV2,-,TGTGCCAGCAATGAGGAGCAGGCCGGGGAGCTGTTTTTT,CASNEEQAGELFF